This T cell receptor (beta chain) was profiled in a study of blood T cell repertoires in COVID-19. The CDR3 runs to 16 residues. Trimming shortened V by 1 base and J by 7 bases, and 14 bases separated the two germline ends. Germline V gene sequence: CDR1 MGHRA, CDR2 YSYEKL. Study processing details: Reference gene primer amplification in the assay estimated nucleated cell counts. Sequenced by immunoSEQ multiplex PCR; TCRdb stores in-frame clones only, minus some. That table gives V, J and clone size, and the DNA gave D and trimming. The sample shows about 300,000 clones, 85% to 90% of them seen only once. In terms of age and location, participants ranged from roughly 18 to 90 years and lived in fewer than 30 US areas. Within the 2 weeks before study entry, each person in the exposed group met a COVID-19 case.

The sequenced sample consisted of PBMCs or T cells enriched from blood (not recorded which). V and J are TRBV4-1 and TRBJ1-6, with a weak D call TRBD1 (6 bases). This clonotype was obtained from a woman between 45 and 65 years old who had been exposed to COVID-19. CDR3 sequence: CASSQAGTWQNSPLHF. CDR3 in DNA: TGCGCCAGCAGCCAAGCCGGGACATGGCAAAATTCACCCCTCCACTTT.